A single sample gave rise to the 17 T cell receptor beta chains below, sequenced in a study of control samples from healthy donors and cancer patients. Measured with immunoSEQ multiplex PCR; TCRdb has only the in-frame clones, and not every one. Of more than 65,000 clones detected, over 80% appear once; the ten largest clones hold around 14%. The sequencing sample was made of blood. The receptors stem from a man aged 55-75 years in good health.

Remarks on this clone: Within the sample, other DNA sequences also encode this same CDR3. The chain has TRBV6-5 and TRBJ2-7, with a possible D match to TRBD2 (6 bases). Germline-derived CDR1 and CDR2 are MNHEY and SVGAGI. Trimming shortened V by 4 bases and J by 4 bases, and 11 bases separated the two germline ends. The CDR3 contains 13 residues. CDR3 loop: CASSFRDSYEQYF. CDR3 bases: TGTGCCAGCAGTTTCCGGGACTCTTACGAGCAGTACTTC.

This chain joins TRBV5-1 and TRBJ2-3; D may be TRBD1 or TRBD2 (6 bases each). V dropped 3 bases and J dropped 3 bases, with 17 bases sitting between them. The CDR3 is 16 residues long. Germline V gene data show CDR1 as SGHRS and CDR2 as YFSETQ. CDR3 protein: CASSSYGGGVTDTQYF. The CDR3 DNA reads as TGCGCCAGCAGCTCCTACGGGGGCGGGGTTACAGATACGCAGTATTTT. The complete variable domain, with remaining parts taken from reference TRBV5-1 and TRBJ2-3, reads KAGVTQTPRYLIKTRGQQVTLSCSPISGHRSVSWYQQTPGQGLQFLFEYFSETQRNKGNFPGRFSGRQFSNSRSEMNVSTLELGDSALYLCASSSYGGGVTDTQYFGPGTRLTVL.

The V gene is TRBV12-3 or TRBV12-4, the J gene TRBJ1-1, with 10 bases aligning to TRBD1. This CDR3 region has 13 residues. The junction had 3 bases not matched to a gene; V was cut back by 1 base and J by 10 bases. The CDR3 region is CASSLGTGGIAFF. The CDR3 DNA reads TGTGCCAGCAGTTTAGGGACAGGGGGAATAGCTTTCTTT.

Of note for this clone: One end of the junction does not line up with germline, which may come from a read error. This sequence joins TRBV27 and TRBJ1-1; 7 nucleotides line up with TRBD1. Per the germline V gene, CDR1 is MNHEY and CDR2 is SMNVEV (reference sequence). CDR3 length: 13 amino acids. CDR3 bases: TGTGCCAGCAGTTTTAATGCGGGGACAGAAGCTTCCTTT. It codes for CASSFNAGTEASF.

This sequence joins TRBV29-1 and TRBJ1-1; possible D gene TRBD1, 5 bases. Trimming took 4 bases from V and 6 from J, leaving 6 bases between them. The germline V gene has CDR1 SQVTM and CDR2 ANQGSEA. The CDR3 is made up of 10 amino acids. Written as DNA, the CDR3 is TGCAGCGTTGGGACACCTGAAGCTTTCTTT. The encoded protein is CSVGTPEAFF.

This rearrangement joins TRBV6-5 to TRBJ2-7; D may match TRBD1 or TRBD2 (5 bases each). The germline V and J ends were trimmed by 0 bases and 6 bases, with 12 bases remaining between them. The CDR3 runs 14 residues. The germline V gene encodes CDR1 MNHEY and CDR2 SVGAGI. The CDR3 protein is CASSYSAGTLEQYF. CDR3 DNA sequence: TGTGCCAGCAGTTACTCCGCAGGGACCCTCGAGCAGTACTTC.

This clone has just a few counts. The chain links TRBV6-5 to TRBJ2-7; TRBD2 matches at 13 bases. Germline trimming cut 6 bases from V and 3 bases from J; bases unmatched to any gene: 5. The germline V gene encodes CDR1 MNHEY and CDR2 SVGAGI. This CDR3 is built from 15 residues. CDR3 region: CASSTLAGGFYEQYF. In DNA form, the CDR3 reads TGTGCCAGCAGCACACTAGCGGGAGGGTTCTACGAGCAGTACTTC.

The rearrangement joins TRBV5-4 to TRBJ1-2; no reliable D call. CDR1 and CDR2 (germline): SGHNT, YYREEE (reference sequence). The CDR3 sequence is 14 residues long. Trimming pared 1 base from V and 3 bases from J, leaving 10 bases between. The CDR3 region has the DNA TGTGCCAGCAGCTTGAGATCGGGAGACTATGGCTACACCTTC. This translates into CASSLRSGDYGYTF.

The chain links TRBV6-5 to TRBJ2-3; D possibly corresponds to TRBD2 (5 bases). V gave up 0 bases and J gave up 7 bases, with 17 bases separating them. The CDR3 extends over 16 amino acids. The germline V gene encodes CDR1 MNHEY and CDR2 SVGAGI. CDR3 protein: CASSYSREGSANTQYF. CDR3 coding DNA: TGTGCCAGCAGTTACTCGAGAGAGGGTAGCGCAAATACGCAGTATTTT.

The V gene is TRBV6-2 or TRBV6-3, the J gene TRBJ2-1; 14 bases match TRBD2. This CDR3 contains 20 residues. The V segment lost 4 bases and the J segment 2 bases; nucleotides outside the gene matches: 13. In germline, CDR1 is MNHEY, CDR2 SVGEGT. The CDR3 nucleotides are TGTGCCAGCAGTTCACCCCCCGGGACTAGCGGGAGTTGGCCCTACAATGAGCAGTTCTTC. It codes for CASSSPPGTSGSWPYNEQFF.

This chain uses TRBV27 with TRBJ1-2; weak D call: TRBD1 (6 bases). The CDR3 contains 15 residues. CDR1 is MNHEY, CDR2 SMNVEV, per germline (reference sequence). V lost 4 bases to trimming and J lost 5 bases, with 17 bases between them. As DNA, the CDR3 is TGTGCCAGCAGTTCGGATCTGGGGGCTCAGTATGGCTACACCTTC. The encoded protein is CASSSDLGAQYGYTF.

This chain connects TRBV6-1 to TRBJ2-1; D is perhaps TRBD2 (5 bases). The V gene lost 1 base and the J gene lost 8 bases, with 15 bases spanning the gap. Germline assignment: CDR1 MNHNS and CDR2 SASEGT. There are 15 residues in the CDR3. In DNA form, the CDR3 reads TGTGCCAGCAGTGAAGTGGGGAGCAGTGTAGATGAGCAGTTCTTC. Protein sequence: CASSEVGSSVDEQFF.

The chain has TRBV7-3 and TRBJ2-7; 9 nucleotides line up with TRBD2. V gave up 5 bases and J gave up 6 bases; unmatched junction bases: 5. The CDR3 loop spans 13 amino acids. Germline values: CDR1 SGHTA, CDR2 FQGTGA. CDR3 bases: TGTGCCAGCAGCGCGGGAGGGCCCCTCGAGCAGTACTTC. Translating gives CASSAGGPLEQYF.

The chain employs TRBV28 and TRBJ1-1; 10 nucleotides line up with TRBD1. Germline CDR1 is MDHEN and CDR2 is SYDVKM. V dropped 8 bases and J dropped 0; count of bases not matched to a gene: 9. This CDR3 is 16 amino acids long. The CDR3 DNA follows: TGTGCCAGCTATACCGGGACAGGGGTTTTGAACACTGAAGCTTTCTTT. As protein: CASYTGTGVLNTEAFF. Looking up the rest from reference TRBV28 and TRBJ1-1 gives the full variable domain: DVKVTQSSRYLVKRTGEKVFLECVQDMDHENMFWYRQDPGLGLRLIYFSYDVKMKEKGDIPEGYSVSREKKERFSLILESASTNQTSMYLCASYTGTGVLNTEAFFGQGTRLTVV.

The DNA of the CDR3 is TGTGCCAGCAGCTTGGTTACGCAGTATTTT. It specifies CASSLVTQYF. The V call is TRBV5-8, the J call TRBJ2-3; D call uncertain. Germline CDR1 and CDR2: SGHTS and YDEGEE. The CDR3 length is 10 residues. Between the trimmed V and J ends, which lost 0 bases and 8 bases, there was a span of 1 base.

This clone appeared a few times. The rearrangement joins TRBV5-1 to TRBJ2-2; tentatively, D is TRBD1 (6 bases). The CDR3 runs to 17 residues. From germline, CDR1 is SGHRS and CDR2 YFSETQ. Deletions cut 0 bases from V and 2 bases from J, with 14 bases between. The CDR3 sequence is CASSLGHRDTNTGELFF. CDR3 nucleotide sequence: TGCGCCAGCAGCTTGGGCCACCGGGACACCAACACCGGGGAGCTGTTTTTT.

The gene calls are TRBV19 and TRBJ2-5, with 14 bases lining up with TRBD2. J lost 5 bases, V lost 5 bases, and 4 bases had no gene match. Germline-derived CDR1 and CDR2 are LNHDA and SQIVND (reference sequence). The CDR3 totals 15 residues. The CDR3, as DNA: TGTGCCAGTAGTGGGACTAGCGGGAGCCGGGAGACCCAGTACTTC. It is translated as CASSGTSGSRETQYF.